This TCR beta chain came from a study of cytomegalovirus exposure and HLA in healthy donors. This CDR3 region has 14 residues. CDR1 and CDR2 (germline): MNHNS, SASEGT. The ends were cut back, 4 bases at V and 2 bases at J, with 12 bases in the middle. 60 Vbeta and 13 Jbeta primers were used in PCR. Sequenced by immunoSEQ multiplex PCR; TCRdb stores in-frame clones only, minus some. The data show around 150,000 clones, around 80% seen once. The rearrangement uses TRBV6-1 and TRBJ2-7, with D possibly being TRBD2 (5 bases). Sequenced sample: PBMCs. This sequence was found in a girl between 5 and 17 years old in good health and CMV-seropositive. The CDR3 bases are TGTGCCAGCAGTGGGGAAAGCGGCCCCTACGAGCAGTACTTC. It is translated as CASSGESGPYEQYF.